This TCR beta chain was identified during a study of sequential checkpoint blockade in melanoma. On the study more broadly: Both treatment sequences were followed by maintenance nivolumab.

Treatment denoted: randomized to nivolumab then ipilimumab (arm A) or the reverse (arm B). PBMC sorting kept live CD3+CD8+ cells without CD19 or CD56. The CDR3 consists of 16 residues. V trimming: 6 bases; J trimming: 5 bases; junction bases outside the gene matches: 14. Germline assignment: CDR1 MNHNY and CDR2 SVGAGI (reference sequence). Method: immunoSEQ multiplex PCR; TCRdb's copy keeps in-frame clones and lacks some. The sample holds around 41,000 clones, 86% seen once. The chain uses TRBV6-6 and TRBJ2-5, with 8 bases that match TRBD2. The sequence derives from a human donor with melanoma. Source: CD8+ T cells sorted from blood (inferred from file names), taken from a patient given nivolumab and ipilimumab in sequence. The CDR3 protein is CASSNPQRESEETQYF. The CDR3 nucleotides read TGTGCCAGCAGCAACCCGCAGCGGGAGTCTGAGGAGACCCAGTACTTC.